This paragraph covers one T cell receptor beta chain sequence. Its antigen has not been determined. Base qualities are not provided; no much larger clone lies one nucleotide away. Libraries were constructed by RT-PCR. The reads were generated on an Illumina HiSeq 2500. TCRdb reprocessed the public reads (quality trimming at Q25 with fastp, clone calling with MiXCR) and kept in-frame beta chains. Duplicate CDR3 protein sequences are folded into a single record with the most common DNA and genes. The sample table records about 700,000 distinct CDR3 sequences; about 15% of these occur just once. Clones ranked in the top ten supply around 7% of the sample. These data come from a study of response to subunit inactivated influenza vaccine (dated by TCRdb to 2017 to 2018). Regarding the study in general: The study used deep quantitative T cell receptor repertoire profiling to track responses to a trivalent subunit inactivated influenza vaccine. Study-wide findings and limitations: According to the authors, only a limited number of new T cells may be recruited by each seasonal influenza vaccination.

Reading from cysteine to phenylalanine, the CDR3 counts 11 amino acids. The retained sequence is limited to the CDR3, 33 bases, with the frame set at the first base. Trimming at the junction amounts to 6 bases on V and 9 bases on J, and the germline ends lie 11 bases apart. Sequences were derived from PBMCs from blood, sampled around 14 days before vaccination. The sequence derives from a man in his fifties or sixties who received an inactivated influenza vaccine. Donor details come from another sample of the same person, matched by shared clones. Here the chain combines TRBV12-3 or TRBV12-4 and TRBJ2-5; too little of a D gene remains to name it. The CDR3 reads CASSVRWAQYF. The DNA sequence reads TGTGCCAGCAGCGTACGCTGGGCCCAGTACTTC.